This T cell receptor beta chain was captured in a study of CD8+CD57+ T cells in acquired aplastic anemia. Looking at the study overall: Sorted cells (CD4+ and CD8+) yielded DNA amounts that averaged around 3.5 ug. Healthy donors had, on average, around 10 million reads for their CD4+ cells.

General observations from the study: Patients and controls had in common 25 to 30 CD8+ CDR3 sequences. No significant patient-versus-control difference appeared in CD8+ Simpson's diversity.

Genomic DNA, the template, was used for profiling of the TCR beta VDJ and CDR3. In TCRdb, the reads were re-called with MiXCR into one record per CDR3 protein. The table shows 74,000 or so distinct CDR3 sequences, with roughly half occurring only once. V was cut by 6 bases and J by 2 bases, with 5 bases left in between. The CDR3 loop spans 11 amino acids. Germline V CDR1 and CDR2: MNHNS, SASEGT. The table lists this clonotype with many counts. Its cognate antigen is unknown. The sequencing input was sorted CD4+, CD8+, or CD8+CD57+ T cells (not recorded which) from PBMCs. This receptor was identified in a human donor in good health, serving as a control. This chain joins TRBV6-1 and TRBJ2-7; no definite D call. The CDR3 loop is CASRDAYEQYF. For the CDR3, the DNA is TGTGCCAGCAGGGACGCCTACGAGCAGTACTTC.